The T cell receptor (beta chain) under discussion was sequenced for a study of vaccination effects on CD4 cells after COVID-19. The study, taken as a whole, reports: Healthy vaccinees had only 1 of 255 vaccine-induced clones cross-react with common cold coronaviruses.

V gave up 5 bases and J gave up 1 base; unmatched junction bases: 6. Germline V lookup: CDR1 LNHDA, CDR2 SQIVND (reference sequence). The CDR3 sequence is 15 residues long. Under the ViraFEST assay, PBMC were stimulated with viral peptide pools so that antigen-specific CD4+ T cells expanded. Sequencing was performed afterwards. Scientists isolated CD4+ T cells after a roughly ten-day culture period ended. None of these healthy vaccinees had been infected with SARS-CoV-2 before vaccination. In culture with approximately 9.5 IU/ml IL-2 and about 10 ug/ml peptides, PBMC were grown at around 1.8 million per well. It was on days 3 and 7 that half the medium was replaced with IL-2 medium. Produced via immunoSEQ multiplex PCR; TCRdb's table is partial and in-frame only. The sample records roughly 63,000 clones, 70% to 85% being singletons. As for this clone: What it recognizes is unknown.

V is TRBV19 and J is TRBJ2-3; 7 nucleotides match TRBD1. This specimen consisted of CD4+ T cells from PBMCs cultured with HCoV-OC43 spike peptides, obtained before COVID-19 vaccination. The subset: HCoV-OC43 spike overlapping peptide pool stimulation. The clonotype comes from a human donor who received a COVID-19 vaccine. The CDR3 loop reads CASSLGQAGTDTQYF. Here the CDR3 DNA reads TGTGCCAGTAGTCTCGGACAGGCGGGCACAGATACGCAGTATTTT. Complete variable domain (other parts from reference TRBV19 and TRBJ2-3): DGGITQSPKYLFRKEGQNVTLSCEQNLNHDAMYWYRQDPGQGLRLIYYSQIVNDFQKGDIAEGYSVSREKKESFPLTVTSAQKNPTAFYLCASSLGQAGTDTQYFGPGTRLTVL.